This T cell receptor beta chain was captured by sequencing in a study of OX40 agonist ivuxolimab in advanced cancers. Study overall: Antecedent anti-PD-1, anti-PD-L1 or anti-CTLA-4 therapy was permissible, with roughly 36% having received some.

Measured with immunoSEQ multiplex PCR; TCRdb has only the in-frame clones, and not every one. The repertoire includes approximately 84,000 clones, more than 80% of them detected once, and around 2.7% sits in the top ten. Systemic immunosuppression or a history of autoimmune disease excluded patients. The TCR was taken from an adult with an advanced solid tumor such as melanoma, head and neck, liver or kidney cancer. The sample in question was CD4+ or CD8+ T cells sorted from blood, obtained in a trial of the OX40 agonist ivuxolimab.

The CDR3 DNA reads TGTGCCAGCTCACAACCGAGGACAGGGGGCGATGGCAATCAGCCCCAGCATTTT. This codes for CASSQPRTGGDGNQPQHF. The chain is built from TRBV18 and TRBJ1-5, with 11 bases that match TRBD1. The V gene's germline CDR1 is KGHSH and CDR2 LQKENI. The ends lost 4 bases at V and 2 bases at J; junction bases unmatched: 10. The CDR3 is 18 residues long.